This entry lists 18 T cell receptor beta chains sequenced from one sample in a study of shared clonotypes between healthy human individuals. Generated by immunoSEQ multiplex PCR, the TCRdb table keeps only in-frame clones and is missing some. The table lists approximately 640,000 clones, 90% of them singletons. The source material was memory CD8+ T cells from PBMCs. Subset meaning: CD45RO+ cells pooled with CCR7-negative TemRA cells. These receptors came from a man aged 18 to 29 in good health. Some clones in this sample may be carry-over from other donors' samples.

The V call is TRBV19, the J call TRBJ1-1; no clear D. CDR3 length: 15 residues. CDR1 and CDR2 from the germline V gene are LNHDA and SQIVND (reference sequence). Trimming removed 7 bases from V and 4 bases from J, with 19 bases in between. The CDR3, as DNA: TGTGCCAGTACCTCCGTAGCGGGCGTGAGCACTGAAGCTTTCTTT. It specifies CASTSVAGVSTEAFF. Filled out from reference TRBV19 and TRBJ1-1, the complete variable domain reads DGGITQSPKYLFRKEGQNVTLSCEQNLNHDAMYWYRQDPGQGLRLIYYSQIVNDFQKGDIAEGYSVSREKKESFPLTVTSAQKNPTAFYLCASTSVAGVSTEAFFGQGTRLTVV.

This clone was picked up one time. The CDR3 loop is CASSLVTGDLEQYF. CDR3 sequence (DNA): TGTGCCAGCAGCTTAGTCACAGGGGATCTCGAGCAGTACTTC. The gene calls are TRBV7-9 and TRBJ2-7; 7 bases agree with TRBD1. The length of the CDR3 is 14 residues. The germline gives CDR1 SEHNR, CDR2 FQNEAQ (reference sequence). With 1 base clipped from V and 6 bases from J, the junction kept 6 bases outside the gene matches.

The chain is built from TRBV7-9 and TRBJ1-1; the D is unclear. Trimming removed 2 bases from V and 4 bases from J, with 11 bases in between. From germline, CDR1 is SEHNR and CDR2 FQNEAQ (reference sequence). The CDR3 contains 14 residues. CDR3 sequence reads: CASSLYRAGTEAFF. Written as DNA, the CDR3 is TGTGCCAGCAGCTTATATAGGGCCGGCACTGAAGCTTTCTTT.

The chain combines TRBV7-6 with TRBJ2-1, with 9 bases identical to TRBD1. Germline V gene lookup returns CDR1 SGHVS and CDR2 FNYEAQ. J was trimmed by 9 bases and V by 5 bases; bases with no gene match: 8. The CDR3 runs 14 residues. The chain's CDR3 is CASSPRTGGGEQFF. Written as DNA, the CDR3 is TGTGCCAGCAGCCCACGCACAGGGGGCGGTGAGCAGTTCTTC. The entire variable domain, with the rest obtained from reference TRBV7-6 and TRBJ2-1, is as follows: GAGVSQSPRYKVTKRGQDVALRCDPISGHVSLYWYRQALGQGPEFLTYFNYEAQQDKSGLPNDRFSAERPEGSISTLTIQRTEQRDSAMYRCASSPRTGGGEQFFGPGTRLTVL.

The chain uses TRBV7-9 and TRBJ2-1; TRBD1 or TRBD2 may be the D gene (5 bases each). Germline-derived CDR1 and CDR2 are SEHNR and FQNEAQ (reference sequence). V lost 5 bases and J 2 bases, leaving 10 bases between the germline ends. There are 14 residues in the CDR3. The CDR3 sequence: CASSLGTPYNEQFF. The DNA of the CDR3 is TGTGCCAGCAGCCTCGGGACCCCCTACAATGAGCAGTTCTTC.

This clone was observed a single time. This chain connects TRBV25-1 to TRBJ2-1, with TRBD2 identical over 10 bases. V lost 5 bases, J lost 6 bases, and 4 bases stayed unmatched. Germline V gives CDR1 MGHDK, CDR2 SYGVNS. The CDR3 length is 14 residues. The CDR3 region has the DNA TGTGCCAGCAGTCTCAGCGGGAGGGTCAATGAGCAGTTCTTC. It yields the protein CASSLSGRVNEQFF.

The rearrangement joins TRBV2 to TRBJ2-3; D perhaps matches TRBD1 (6 bases). CDR3 size: 16 residues. Germline loops: CDR1 SNHLY, CDR2 FYNNEI. The V and J ends lost 6 bases and 5 bases respectively, with 21 bases between them. CDR3 amino acids: CASRGPLTGRVDTQYF. CDR3 DNA: TGTGCCAGCAGGGGGCCACTGACAGGACGAGTAGATACGCAGTATTTT.

In its sample, this clone was seen once. This chain links TRBV5-1 with TRBJ2-1; 7 bases align to TRBD1. Germline trimming cut 7 bases from V and 8 bases from J; bases unmatched to any gene: 12. The CDR3 extends over 14 amino acids. The germline V gene encodes CDR1 SGHRS and CDR2 YFSETQ. This chain's CDR3 is CASSTGQVRYEQFF. For the CDR3, the DNA is TGCGCCAGCTCGACAGGACAGGTTAGATATGAGCAGTTCTTC.

This chain links TRBV27 with TRBJ2-1; 8 bases are shared with TRBD2. Trimming removed 5 bases from V and 2 bases from J; junction bases left unmatched: 5. CDR3 length: 15 amino acids. Germline V gene lookup returns CDR1 MNHEY and CDR2 SMNVEV (reference sequence). The DNA for the CDR3 is TGTGCCAGCAGTATCTCTAGCGGGCCCTACAATGAGCAGTTCTTC. Its translation: CASSISSGPYNEQFF.

This clone appeared once. CDR3: CASSAQGHMNTEAFF. The DNA for the CDR3 is TGTGCCAGCAGCGCGCAGGGACATATGAACACTGAAGCTTTCTTT. This chain joins TRBV9 and TRBJ1-1, with a possible D match to TRBD1 (6 bases). The germline V gene has CDR1 SGDLS and CDR2 YYNGEE. V lost 3 bases, J lost 0 bases, and 12 bases lay in between. CDR3 size: 15 residues.

This chain connects TRBV27 to TRBJ2-3, with 7 bases fitting TRBD2. J was trimmed by 2 bases and V by 3 bases; bases with no gene match: 5. Germline V gives CDR1 MNHEY, CDR2 SMNVEV (reference sequence). The CDR3 consists of 15 residues. The DNA for the CDR3 is TGTGCCAGCAGTTTCCGGACTAGAATCACAGATACGCAGTATTTT. It is translated as CASSFRTRITDTQYF.

The gene calls are TRBV4-3 and TRBJ2-7; 9 bases line up with TRBD2. Per the germline V gene, CDR1 is LGHNA and CDR2 is YSLEER. This CDR3 contains 18 residues. After removal of 5 bases from V and 5 bases from J, the junction contained 19 bases not matched to a gene. Here the CDR3 DNA reads TGCGCCAGCAGCTCCGGGACGGCTAGCGGGAACTCAGAGGACGAGCAGTACTTC. Its protein is CASSSGTASGNSEDEQYF.

This clone occurred once. The rearrangement uses TRBV7-9 and TRBJ2-3; D ambiguous. This CDR3 region has 14 residues. Trimming removed 5 bases at V and 1 base at J, with 10 bases between. Per the germline V gene, CDR1 is SEHNR and CDR2 is FQNEAQ (reference sequence). The CDR3 spells CASSPPGGTDTQYF. The CDR3 region has the DNA TGTGCCAGCAGCCCCCCTGGAGGCACAGATACGCAGTATTTT.

This clone was counted only a few times. The chain employs TRBV19 and TRBJ1-1, with D maybe TRBD1 (5 bases). The germline V gene encodes CDR1 LNHDA and CDR2 SQIVND (reference sequence). V was cut by 5 bases and J by 5 bases, with 12 bases left in between. There are 13 residues in the CDR3. The CDR3 here is CASSPEGWTEAFF. CDR3 bases: TGTGCCAGTAGTCCGGAGGGGTGGACTGAAGCTTTCTTT.

This chain joins TRBV28 and TRBJ2-5; D may be TRBD1 (7 bases). From germline, CDR1 is MDHEN and CDR2 SYDVKM. CDR3 length: 16 residues. V lost 5 bases and J 1 base, leaving 17 bases between the germline ends. The CDR3 coding sequence is TGTGCCAGCAGTCCCGACAGGGCGGGGATCCAAGAGACCCAGTACTTC. As protein: CASSPDRAGIQETQYF.

The chain has TRBV15 and TRBJ2-7; a possible D gene is TRBD1 (6 bases). The germline V gene encodes CDR1 LNHNV and CDR2 YYDKDF (reference sequence). The V end lost 2 bases, the J end lost 4 bases, and 18 bases lay between the germline ends. This CDR3 has 16 residues. CDR3 sequence reads: CATSRSRDQGTYEQYF. The CDR3 bases are TGTGCCACCAGCAGAAGTCGGGACCAGGGGACGTACGAGCAGTACTTC.

This chain links TRBV6-5 with TRBJ2-1, with TRBD1 matching 7 bases. CDR3 length equals 15 residues. Germline trimming cut 6 bases from V and 2 bases from J; bases unmatched to any gene: 7. The germline V gene has CDR1 MNHEY and CDR2 SVGAGI. As DNA, the CDR3 is TGTGCCAGCAGAGAGGGACAGACTCCCTACAATGAGCAGTTCTTC. It codes for CASREGQTPYNEQFF.

The chain employs TRBV6-7 and TRBJ2-1, with D possibly matching TRBD1 (7 bases). TRBV6-7 falls under the ORF class, with uncertain function. The CDR3 contains 19 residues. Trimming pared 2 bases from V and 5 bases from J, leaving 25 bases between. CDR3 DNA: TGTGCCAGCAGTTACCCCCACTCAGGGGGGCTGGCCGTGCACAATGAGCAGTTCTTC. Its protein is CASSYPHSGGLAVHNEQFF.